Given below is one TCR beta chain in context. This entry is derived from a study of follicular helper T cells after annual influenza vaccination. Profiling relied on immunoSEQ multiplex PCR, and the TCRdb table lists in-frame clones only, not all of them. The table lists about 10,000 clones, 83% of them singletons, with 0.34% in the top ten. Time point: 2014-2015 season, 7 days after vaccination. This clonotype was obtained from an adult who received the influenza vaccine. The sequencing used CXCR5- memory CD4+ T cells sorted from blood, collected 7 days after influenza vaccination.

CDR3 sequence: CASSVGAASNEQFF. Written as DNA, the CDR3 is TGTGCCAGCAGCGTAGGCGCGGCTAGCAATGAGCAGTTCTTC. This chain joins TRBV9 and TRBJ2-1; no definite D call. Looked up from germline, CDR1 is SGDLS and CDR2 is YYNGEE. The CDR3 extends over 14 amino acids. V lost 0 bases, J lost 6 bases, and 10 bases lay in between.